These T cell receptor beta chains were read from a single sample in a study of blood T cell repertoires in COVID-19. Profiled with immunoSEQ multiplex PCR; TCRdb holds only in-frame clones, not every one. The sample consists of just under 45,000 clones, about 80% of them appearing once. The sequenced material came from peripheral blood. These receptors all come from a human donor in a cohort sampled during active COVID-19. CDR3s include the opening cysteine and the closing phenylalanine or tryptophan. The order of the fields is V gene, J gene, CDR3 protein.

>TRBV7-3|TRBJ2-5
CASSPSGGGETQYF
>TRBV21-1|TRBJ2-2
CASSRADTGELFF
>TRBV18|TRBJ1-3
CASSPGQSSGNTIYF
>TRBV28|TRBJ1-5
CASSFPGESQPQHF
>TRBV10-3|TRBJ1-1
CAISSSQDMNTEAFF
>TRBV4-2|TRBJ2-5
CASSRTSGGAEETQYF
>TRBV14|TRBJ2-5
CASSHRGTQYF
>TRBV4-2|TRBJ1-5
CASSQDYLGHDGQPQHF
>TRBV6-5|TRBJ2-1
CASRAPSGEQFF
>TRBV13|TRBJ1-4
CASSRSSGGVEKLFF
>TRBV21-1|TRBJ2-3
CASSRSPGTSGIRDTQYF
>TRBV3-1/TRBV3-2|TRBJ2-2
CASSQGLEAGELFF
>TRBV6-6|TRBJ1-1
CASSYMSGAWGTEAFF
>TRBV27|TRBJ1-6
CASSPGRGRSYNSPLHF
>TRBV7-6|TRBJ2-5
CASSLAGSGAGETQYF
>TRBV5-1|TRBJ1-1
CASSSHWTGVNTEAFF
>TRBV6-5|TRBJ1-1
CASSYSTGDTEAFF
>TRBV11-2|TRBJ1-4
CASSFFTGGFNEKLFF
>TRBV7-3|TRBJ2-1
CASSLSGGAVEQFF
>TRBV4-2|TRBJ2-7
CASSPSAGAYEQYF
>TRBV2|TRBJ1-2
CASDQGARYGYTF
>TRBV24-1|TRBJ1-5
CATSDSLVANQPQHF
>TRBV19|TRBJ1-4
CASSIIGQGIEKLFF
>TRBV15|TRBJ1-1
CATSPPVWRNTEAFF
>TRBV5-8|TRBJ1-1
CASSFSGGRAFF
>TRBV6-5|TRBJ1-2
CASSSTGEGGGYTF
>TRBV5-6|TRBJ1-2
CASSREYGYTF
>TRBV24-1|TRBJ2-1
CATSGPAGGSYNEQFF
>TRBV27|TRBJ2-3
CASSLAGASTDTQYF
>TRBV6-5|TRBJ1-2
CASRGTDTYGYTF
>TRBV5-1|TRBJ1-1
CASSSRQGNTEAFF
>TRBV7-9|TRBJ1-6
CASSLPTGGNSPLHF
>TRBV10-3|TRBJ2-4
CAISGGQGARDIQYF
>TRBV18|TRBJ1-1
CASSAGPRGTGAEAFF
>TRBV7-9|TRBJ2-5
CASSFGTSGETQYF
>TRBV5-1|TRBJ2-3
CASTTVSGGSDTQYF
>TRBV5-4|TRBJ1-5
CASSLGGNSNQPQHF
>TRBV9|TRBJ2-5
CASSVGTGISGETQYF
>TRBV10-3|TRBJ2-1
CAIREQGISYNEQFF
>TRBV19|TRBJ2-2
CASSKTAGGRTGELFF
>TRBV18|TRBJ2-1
CASSPGIQGRSNEQFF
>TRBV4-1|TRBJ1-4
CASSHYRTDEKLFF